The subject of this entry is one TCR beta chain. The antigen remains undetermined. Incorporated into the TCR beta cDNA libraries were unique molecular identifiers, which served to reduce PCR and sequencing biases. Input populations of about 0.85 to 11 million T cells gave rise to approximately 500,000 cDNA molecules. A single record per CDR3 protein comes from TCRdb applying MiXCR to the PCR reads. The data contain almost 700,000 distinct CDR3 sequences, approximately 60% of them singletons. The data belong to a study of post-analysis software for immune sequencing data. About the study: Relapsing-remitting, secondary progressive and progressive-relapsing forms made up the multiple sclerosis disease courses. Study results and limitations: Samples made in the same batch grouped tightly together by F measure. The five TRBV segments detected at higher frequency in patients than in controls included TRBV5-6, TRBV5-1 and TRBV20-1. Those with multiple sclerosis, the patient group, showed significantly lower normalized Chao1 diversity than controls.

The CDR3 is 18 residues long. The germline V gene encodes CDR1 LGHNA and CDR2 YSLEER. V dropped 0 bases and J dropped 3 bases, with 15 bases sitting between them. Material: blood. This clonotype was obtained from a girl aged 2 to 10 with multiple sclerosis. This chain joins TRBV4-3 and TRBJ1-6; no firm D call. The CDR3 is CASSQEVSTAFYNSPLHF. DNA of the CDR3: TGCGCCAGCAGCCAAGAAGTTTCCACAGCCTTCTATAATTCACCCCTCCACTTT.